This T cell receptor (beta chain) was retrieved from a study of blood T cell repertoires in COVID-19. Study-wide background: Sites across the United States, Italy and Spain contributed samples from acute and convalescent COVID-19.

There are 14 residues in the CDR3. The V and J ends lost 5 bases and 7 bases, in that order; junction bases with no gene match: 7. Germline V gene sequence: CDR1 SEHNR, CDR2 FQNEAQ (reference sequence). Clones were read by immunoSEQ multiplex PCR, and TCRdb kept only the in-frame ones, dropping some. The table records some 110,000 clones, approximately 89% of them present only once. The receptor's source is a man between 40 and 49 years old with acute or convalescent COVID-19. Sequenced material: peripheral blood. This rearrangement joins TRBV7-9 to TRBJ2-3; 9 bases align to TRBD1. CDR3 sequence (DNA): TGTGCCAGCAGCCACACGGGACAGGGTTATACGCAGTATTTT. It is translated as CASSHTGQGYTQYF. Full variable domain (outside the CDR3, taken from reference TRBV7-9 and TRBJ2-3): DTGVSQNPRHKITKRGQNVTFRCDPISEHNRLYWYRQTLGQGPEFLTYFQNEAQLEKSRLLSDRFSAERPKGSFSTLEIQRTEQGDSAMYLCASSHTGQGYTQYFGPGTRLTVL.